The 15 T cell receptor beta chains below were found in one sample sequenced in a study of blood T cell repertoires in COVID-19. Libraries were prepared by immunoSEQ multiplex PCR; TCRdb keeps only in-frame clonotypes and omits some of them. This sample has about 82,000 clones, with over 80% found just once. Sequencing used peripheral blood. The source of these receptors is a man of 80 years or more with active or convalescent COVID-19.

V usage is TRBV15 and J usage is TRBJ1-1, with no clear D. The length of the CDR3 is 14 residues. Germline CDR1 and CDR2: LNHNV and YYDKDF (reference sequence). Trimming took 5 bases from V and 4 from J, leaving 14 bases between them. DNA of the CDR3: TGTGCCACCAGCCGCCGGAGTGTTGGCACTGAAGCTTTCTTT. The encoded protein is CATSRRSVGTEAFF.

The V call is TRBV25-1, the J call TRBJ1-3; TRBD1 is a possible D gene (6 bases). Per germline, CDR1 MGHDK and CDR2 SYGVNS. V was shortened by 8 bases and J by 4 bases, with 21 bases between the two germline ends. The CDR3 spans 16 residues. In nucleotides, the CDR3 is TGTGCCAGCCAAAGCGATACAGGGCTGTGGGGAAACACCATATATTTT. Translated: CASQSDTGLWGNTIYF.

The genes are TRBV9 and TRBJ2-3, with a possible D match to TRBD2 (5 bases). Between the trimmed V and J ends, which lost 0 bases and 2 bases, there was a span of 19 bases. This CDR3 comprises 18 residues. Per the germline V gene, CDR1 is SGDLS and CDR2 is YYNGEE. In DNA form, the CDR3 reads TGTGCCAGCAGCGTAGGAGCGTCAGCGGACCTCGTCACAGATACGCAGTATTTT. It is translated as CASSVGASADLVTDTQYF.

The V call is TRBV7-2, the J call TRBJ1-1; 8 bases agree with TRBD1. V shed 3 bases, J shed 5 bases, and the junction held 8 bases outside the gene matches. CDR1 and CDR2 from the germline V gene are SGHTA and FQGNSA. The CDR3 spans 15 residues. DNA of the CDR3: TGTGCCAGCAGCTTCCAGGACAGGGTTGGAACTGAAGCTTTCTTT. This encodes CASSFQDRVGTEAFF.

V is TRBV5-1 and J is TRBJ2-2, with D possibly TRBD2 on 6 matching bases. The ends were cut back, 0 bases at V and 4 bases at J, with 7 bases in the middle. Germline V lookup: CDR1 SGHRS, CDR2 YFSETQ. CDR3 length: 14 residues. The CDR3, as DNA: TGCGCCAGCAGCTTGGTGGGGGGCACCGGGGAGCTGTTTTTT. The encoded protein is CASSLVGGTGELFF.

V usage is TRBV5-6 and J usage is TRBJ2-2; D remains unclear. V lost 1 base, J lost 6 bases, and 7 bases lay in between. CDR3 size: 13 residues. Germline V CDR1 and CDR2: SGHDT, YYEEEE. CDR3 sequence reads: CASSLTRAGELFF. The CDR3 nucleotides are TGTGCCAGCAGCTTGACCCGGGCCGGGGAGCTGTTTTTT.

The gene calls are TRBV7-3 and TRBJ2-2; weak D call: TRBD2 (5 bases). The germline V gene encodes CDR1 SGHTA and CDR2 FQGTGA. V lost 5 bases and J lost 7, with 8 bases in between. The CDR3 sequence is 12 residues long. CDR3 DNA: TGTGCCAGCAGCACTAGTGGCGGGGAGCTGTTTTTT. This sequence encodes CASSTSGGELFF.

The CDR3 coding sequence is TGTGCCTGGGTCCCACTAGCGCCCCTCCGTGACGGGGAGCTGTTTTTT. Translation gives CAWVPLAPLRDGELFF. The chain is built from TRBV30 and TRBJ2-2; 7 bases map to TRBD2. Germline V gene data show CDR1 as GTSNPN and CDR2 as SVGIG (reference sequence). V shed 5 bases, J shed 7 bases, and the junction held 16 bases outside the gene matches. The CDR3 covers 16 residues.

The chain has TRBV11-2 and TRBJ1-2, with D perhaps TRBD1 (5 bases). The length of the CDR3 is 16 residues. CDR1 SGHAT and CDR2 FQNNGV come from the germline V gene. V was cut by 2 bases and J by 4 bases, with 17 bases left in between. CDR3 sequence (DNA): TGTGCCAGCAGCTTAAAAAATCAGACAGTTCTCTATGGCTACACCTTC. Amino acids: CASSLKNQTVLYGYTF.

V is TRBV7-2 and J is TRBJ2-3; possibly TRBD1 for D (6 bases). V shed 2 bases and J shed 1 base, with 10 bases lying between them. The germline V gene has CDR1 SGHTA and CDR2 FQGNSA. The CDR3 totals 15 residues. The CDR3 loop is CASSLRGIGTDTQYF. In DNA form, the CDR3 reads TGTGCCAGCAGCTTAAGGGGGATCGGCACAGATACGCAGTATTTT.

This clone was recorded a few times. CDR3 region: CASSLPQGGNQPQHF. In DNA, the CDR3 is TGTGCCAGCAGTTTACCACAGGGGGGCAATCAGCCCCAGCATTTT. The J gene is TRBJ1-5, the V gene TRBV28, with 8 nucleotides matching TRBD1. J gave up 2 bases and V 2 bases, and 2 bases lay outside the gene matches. The CDR3 loop spans 15 amino acids. Germline-derived CDR1 and CDR2 are MDHEN and SYDVKM.

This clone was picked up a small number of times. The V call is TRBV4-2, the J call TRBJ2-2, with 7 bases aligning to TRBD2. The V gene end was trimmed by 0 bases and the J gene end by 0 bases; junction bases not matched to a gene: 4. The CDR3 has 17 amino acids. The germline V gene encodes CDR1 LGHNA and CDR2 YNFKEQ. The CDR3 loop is CASSQDPAGANTGELFF. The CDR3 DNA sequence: TGTGCCAGCAGCCAAGATCCGGCGGGGGCGAACACCGGGGAGCTGTTTTTT.

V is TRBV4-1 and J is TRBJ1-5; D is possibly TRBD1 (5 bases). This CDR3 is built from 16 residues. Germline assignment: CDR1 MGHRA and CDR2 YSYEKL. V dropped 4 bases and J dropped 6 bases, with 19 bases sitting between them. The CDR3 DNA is TGCGCCAGCAGCCGGGGGAACGTGGGAGGGTTTCAGCCCCAGCATTTT. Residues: CASSRGNVGGFQPQHF.

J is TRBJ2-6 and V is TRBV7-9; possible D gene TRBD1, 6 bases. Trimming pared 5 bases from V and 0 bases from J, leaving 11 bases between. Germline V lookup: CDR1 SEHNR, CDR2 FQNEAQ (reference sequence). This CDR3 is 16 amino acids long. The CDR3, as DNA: TGTGCCAGCAGCCCAGGGGACAACTCTGGGGCCAACGTCCTGACTTTC. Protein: CASSPGDNSGANVLTF.

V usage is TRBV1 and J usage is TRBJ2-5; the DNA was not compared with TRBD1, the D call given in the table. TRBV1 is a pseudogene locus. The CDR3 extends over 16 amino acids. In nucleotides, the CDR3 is TGCACCAGCAGCCAAGATGAGACAGGGCCACAAGAGACCCAGTACTTC. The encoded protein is CTSSQDETGPQETQYF.